Described below is a single T cell receptor (beta chain) sequence and its context. This sample is part of a study of blood T cell repertoires in COVID-19. Study summary: The study drew acute and convalescent COVID-19 samples from the United States, Italy and Spain. Sample material is recorded as cDNA or gDNA derived from T cells, B-cell-depleted T cells, or PBMCs.

Followed over time, Seattle patients had been enrolled while infection was active. The CDR3 length is 15 residues. After removal of 7 bases from V and 5 bases from J, the junction contained 7 bases not matched to a gene. Germline-derived CDR1 and CDR2 are SGHRS and YFSETQ. The assay was immunoSEQ multiplex PCR, and TCRdb's table has in-frame clones only and misses some. The table lists a few hundred thousand clones, approximately 90% of them singletons. This clonotype was sampled from a woman aged 45-65 years with COVID-19, enrolled during active disease. The rearrangement uses TRBV5-1 and TRBJ2-3, with 13 bases fitting TRBD2. The sequenced sample consisted of peripheral blood. CDR3 sequence reads: CASELAGGGRDTQYF. The CDR3 coding sequence is TGCGCCAGCGAACTAGCGGGAGGGGGAAGAGATACGCAGTATTTT. The entire variable domain, with the rest obtained from reference TRBV5-1 and TRBJ2-3, is as follows: KAGVTQTPRYLIKTRGQQVTLSCSPISGHRSVSWYQQTPGQGLQFLFEYFSETQRNKGNFPGRFSGRQFSNSRSEMNVSTLELGDSALYLCASELAGGGRDTQYFGPGTRLTVL.